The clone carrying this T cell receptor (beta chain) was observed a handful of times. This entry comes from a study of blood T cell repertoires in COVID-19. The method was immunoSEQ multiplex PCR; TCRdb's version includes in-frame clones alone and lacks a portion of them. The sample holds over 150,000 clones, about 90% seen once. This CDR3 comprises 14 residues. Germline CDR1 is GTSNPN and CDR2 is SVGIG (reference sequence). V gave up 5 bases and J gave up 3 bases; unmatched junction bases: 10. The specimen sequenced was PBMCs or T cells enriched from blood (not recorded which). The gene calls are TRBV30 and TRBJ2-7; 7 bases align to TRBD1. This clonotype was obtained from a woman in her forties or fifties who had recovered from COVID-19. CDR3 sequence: CAWDAGGIGYEQYF. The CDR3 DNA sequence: TGTGCCTGGGACGCAGGGGGAATAGGCTACGAGCAGTACTTC.